This TCR beta chain was captured by sequencing in a study of blood T cell repertoires in COVID-19. Original processing notes: The authors estimated nucleated cell counts from reference gene primer amplification. Produced via immunoSEQ multiplex PCR; TCRdb's table is partial and in-frame only. V and J calls plus clone size are reproduced from that table; the DNA served to infer D and trimming. The sample carries 100,000 to 150,000 clones, roughly 80% recorded once. V dropped 2 bases and J dropped 7 bases, with 6 bases sitting between them. Germline V CDR1 and CDR2: SEHNR, FQNEAQ (reference sequence). There are 13 residues in the CDR3.

The sample was peripheral blood. The V and J genes are TRBV7-9 and TRBJ1-6; unclear D gene. The TCR comes from a woman aged 25 to 39 who had recovered from COVID-19. The chain's CDR3 is CASSLNRNSPLHF. The CDR3 DNA follows: TGTGCCAGCAGCTTAAACAGAAATTCACCCCTCCACTTT.